The entry below gives a single T cell receptor (beta chain) sequence along with its context. These data are taken from a study of blood T cells in healthy people across ages. CDR1 is MRHNA and CDR2 is SNTAGT in the germline V gene. The CDR3 extends over 15 amino acids. After removal of 0 bases from V and 13 bases from J, the junction contained 10 bases not matched to a gene. A second PCR, run for about 7 to 11 cycles, used a sample-barcoded 5' primer plus a J-beta primer mix. TCRdb reprocessed the 5' RACE reads with MiXCR, giving one entry per CDR3 protein. Found here are 1.5 million to 2 million distinct CDR3 sequences, just under 50% of them singletons; the top ten hold approximately 2.1%.

V gene TRBV6-4 combines with J gene TRBJ2-4; 9 positions match TRBD2. The source of this sequence is a woman in her thirties or forties in good health. Sequencing was carried out using blood. In DNA, the CDR3 is TGTGCCAGCAGTGACTCACGGCGGGGGGGCTCTGAGCAGTACTTC. It yields the protein CASSDSRRGGSEQYF.